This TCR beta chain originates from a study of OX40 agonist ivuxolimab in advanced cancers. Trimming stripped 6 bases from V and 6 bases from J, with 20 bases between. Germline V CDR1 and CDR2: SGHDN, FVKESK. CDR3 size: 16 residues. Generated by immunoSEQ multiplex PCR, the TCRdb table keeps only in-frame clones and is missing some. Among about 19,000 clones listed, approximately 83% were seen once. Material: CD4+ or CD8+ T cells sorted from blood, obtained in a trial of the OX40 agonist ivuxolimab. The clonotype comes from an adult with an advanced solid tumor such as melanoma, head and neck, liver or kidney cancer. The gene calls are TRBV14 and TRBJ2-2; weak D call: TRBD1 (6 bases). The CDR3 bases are TGTGCCAGCAGACCCCTTACAGGGAAAGGGGCCGGGGAGCTGTTTTTT. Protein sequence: CASRPLTGKGAGELFF.